These T cell receptor beta chains were read from a single sample in a study of blood T cell repertoires in COVID-19. Measured with immunoSEQ multiplex PCR; TCRdb has only the in-frame clones, and not every one. Of some 230,000 clones in the sample, around 83% were seen once. The sample consisted of peripheral blood. These TCRs come from a woman older than 75 with COVID-19, enrolled during active disease. The CDR3 runs from the conserved cysteine through the conserved F or W. The order of the fields is V gene, D gene, clone size, CDR3 length, J gene, CDR3 protein, CDR3 DNA. The D gene is left open where the match is weak. Size tells how often a clone was seen (once, few, many) or the class of an expanded clone, and some rows leave it out.

TRBV9	NA	NA	18	TRBJ2-3	CASSSPHGEGVSTDTQYF	TGTGCCAGCAGCTCCCCACATGGCGAGGGGGTTAGCACAGATACGCAGTATTTT
TRBV6-1	NA	NA	16	TRBJ2-7	CASSAGLGQTGYEQYF	TGTGCCAGCAGTGCCGGACTGGGCCAGACTGGTTACGAGCAGTACTTC
TRBV20-1	TRBD1	NA	11	TRBJ1-2	CSAWTGGGYTF	TGCAGTGCTTGGACAGGGGGCGGCTACACCTTC
TRBV6-6	NA	NA	15	TRBJ2-2	CASSYQAGHTGELFF	TGTGCCAGCAGTTACCAGGCAGGGCACACCGGGGAGCTGTTTTTT
TRBV7-3	TRBD1	NA	16	TRBJ2-2	CASSPFPTGGVGELFF	TGTGCCAGCAGCCCATTCCCCACAGGGGGCGTCGGGGAGCTGTTTTTT
TRBV30	NA	few	13	TRBJ2-7	CAWSSGSRGEQYF	TGTGCCTGGAGTTCGGGCTCCAGGGGCGAGCAGTACTTC
TRBV3-1/TRBV3-2	TRBD1	NA	17	TRBJ1-1	CASSQNLRGQLNTEAFF	TGTGCCAGCAGCCAGAATTTGAGGGGGCAGTTGAACACTGAAGCTTTCTTT
TRBV11-1	NA	NA	14	TRBJ2-2	CASRPTGTTGELFF	TGTGCCAGCAGACCGACAGGGACTACCGGGGAGCTGTTTTTT
TRBV30	TRBD2	NA	14	TRBJ2-7	CAWSVRAGVWEQYF	TGTGCCTGGAGTGTACGAGCGGGAGTGTGGGAGCAGTACTTC
TRBV7-9	TRBD1	NA	16	TRBJ1-2	CASSFSGDRRLRGYTF	TGTGCCAGCAGCTTCTCGGGGGACAGGAGGCTTCGGGGCTACACCTTC
TRBV6-5	TRBD2	NA	15	TRBJ2-1	CASSSRLAGGWEQFF	TGTGCCAGCAGTTCCCGACTAGCGGGAGGGTGGGAGCAGTTCTTC
TRBV6-6	NA	NA	15	TRBJ2-7	CASRDQNDRLYEQYF	TGTGCCAGCAGAGACCAAAACGACAGACTCTACGAGCAGTACTTC
TRBV6-1	NA	NA	13	TRBJ2-1	CASSDRDRDEQFF	TGTGCCAGCAGTGATCGGGATCGCGATGAGCAGTTCTTC
TRBV20-1	NA	NA	11	TRBJ1-1	CGRPSNTEAFF	TGCGGGAGGCCGTCGAACACTGAAGCTTTCTTT
TRBV5-1	TRBD2	few	17	TRBJ2-2	CASSLGPRGGYTGELFF	TGCGCCAGCAGCCTAGGTCCGCGGGGGGGCTACACCGGGGAGCTGTTTTTT
TRBV4-1	NA	NA	15	TRBJ1-5	CASSQVWVTEGPQHF	TGCGCCAGCAGCCAAGTTTGGGTCACGGAGGGGCCCCAGCATTTT
TRBV20-1	NA	NA	15	TRBJ1-2	CSASGGSDHSYGYTF	TGCAGTGCTAGTGGCGGGAGCGATCATTCCTATGGCTACACCTTC
TRBV12-3/TRBV12-4	NA	NA	12	TRBJ1-4	CASSPQGEKLFF	TGTGCCAGCAGTCCCCAGGGGGAAAAACTGTTTTTT
TRBV11-2	TRBD2	NA	14	TRBJ2-7	CASRTTSGPYEQYF	TGTGCCAGCAGGACTACTAGCGGACCCTACGAGCAGTACTTC
TRBV12-5	NA	NA	16	TRBJ2-1	CASGLQSGVAYNEQFF	TGTGCTAGTGGTTTGCAGTCAGGGGTCGCCTACAATGAGCAGTTCTTC
TRBV5-1	TRBD1	NA	16	TRBJ2-3	CASSTSGTGVPDTQYF	TGCGCCAGCAGCACATCCGGGACAGGGGTCCCAGATACGCAGTATTTT
TRBV6-5	NA	NA	14	TRBJ1-2	CASSHLTGDYGYTF	TGTGCCAGCAGCCACTTGACAGGAGACTATGGCTACACCTTC
TRBV6-1	NA	NA	15	TRBJ2-7	CASSERGHLSYEQYF	TGTGCCAGCAGTGAGCGTGGACACCTCTCCTACGAGCAGTACTTC
TRBV29-1	NA	NA	12	TRBJ1-1	CSVPDLNTEAFF	TGCAGCGTTCCAGATTTGAACACTGAAGCTTTCTTT
TRBV6-5	NA	NA	13	TRBJ1-4	CASRRTEYEKLFF	TGTGCCAGCAGAAGGACAGAGTATGAAAAACTGTTTTTT
TRBV19	TRBD2	NA	14	TRBJ2-1	CATGFAGGYNEQFF	TGTGCCACCGGCTTTGCGGGGGGTTACAATGAGCAGTTCTTC
TRBV4-2	TRBD2	NA	15	TRBJ2-7	CASSQAGGPSYEQYF	TGTGCCAGCAGCCAAGCGGGAGGACCCTCCTACGAGCAGTACTTC
TRBV19	NA	NA	12	TRBJ1-2	CASGGQNYGYTF	TGTGCCAGCGGCGGACAGAACTATGGCTACACCTTC
TRBV29-1	TRBD1	NA	11	TRBJ1-1	CSVIGTVEAFF	TGCAGCGTTATTGGGACAGTCGAAGCTTTCTTT
TRBV15	NA	NA	12	TRBJ1-2	CATSRDGAGYTF	TGTGCCACCAGCAGAGATGGGGCTGGCTACACCTTC
TRBV5-1	TRBD1	NA	16	TRBJ2-2	CASSGTAGSKTGELFF	TGCGCCAGCAGCGGGACAGCAGGTTCGAAAACCGGGGAGCTGTTTTTT
TRBV21-1	NA	NA	15	TRBJ2-4	CATKSGRAIKNIQYF	TGTGCCACCAAAAGCGGGAGGGCCATCAAAAACATTCAGTACTTC
TRBV28	TRBD1	NA	14	TRBJ2-2	CASSLTGEVGELFF	TGTGCCAGCAGCCTGACAGGGGAGGTCGGGGAGCTGTTTTTT
TRBV13	TRBD1	NA	15	TRBJ1-4	CASSLGQGVGEKLFF	TGTGCCAGCAGCTTAGGCCAGGGGGTAGGTGAAAAACTGTTTTTT
TRBV30	NA	NA	15	TRBJ2-1	CAWSVGFIQSNEQFF	TGTGCCTGGTCGGTTGGATTTATACAGTCCAATGAGCAGTTCTTC
TRBV28	NA	NA	14	TRBJ1-1	CASMRPSVYTEAFF	TGTGCCAGCATGAGGCCCTCCGTATACACTGAAGCTTTCTTT
TRBV19	TRBD2	NA	15	TRBJ2-1	CASTQGGLAGYEQFF	TGTGCCAGTACCCAAGGGGGACTAGCGGGATATGAGCAGTTCTTC
TRBV7-2	NA	few	15	TRBJ1-5	CASSPRSGGNQPQHF	TGTGCCAGCAGCCCCAGAAGCGGAGGCAATCAGCCCCAGCATTTT
TRBV6-5	NA	NA	15	TRBJ2-5	CASSYSTRGRETQYF	TGTGCCAGCAGTTACTCGACTAGGGGACGGGAGACCCAGTACTTC
TRBV4-1	TRBD2	NA	16	TRBJ2-7	CASSYRGTSGSYEQYF	TGCGCCAGCAGCTACCGAGGCACTAGCGGGAGCTACGAGCAGTACTTC
TRBV28	TRBD2	NA	16	TRBJ2-7	CASQKWGLAGADEQYF	TGTGCCAGCCAAAAATGGGGATTAGCGGGAGCCGATGAGCAGTACTTC
TRBV4-3	TRBD2	NA	16	TRBJ2-2	CASSQVGGKNTGELFF	TGCGCCAGCAGCCAAGTGGGAGGGAAGAACACCGGGGAGCTGTTTTTT
TRBV29-1	TRBD1	NA	13	TRBJ1-1	CSGRQGAGSEAFF	TGCAGCGGTCGACAGGGAGCGGGCTCCGAAGCTTTCTTT